This T cell receptor beta chain was documented in a study of shared clonotypes between healthy human individuals. This CDR3 comprises 14 residues. Germline CDR1 is ENHRY and CDR2 is SYGVKD. V lost 7 bases and J lost 10; bases outside the gene matches: 5. TCRdb's table, derived via immunoSEQ multiplex PCR, lists solely in-frame clones and lacks some. This sample has approximately 1.4 million clones, with 98% found just once. The sequencing sample was made of naive CD4+ T cells sorted from blood. As to subset: CD45RA+ positively selected. The chain carries TRBV10-3 and TRBJ2-1; 15 nucleotides match TRBD2. The receptor's source is a man in his thirties or forties in good health. The CDR3 loop reads CAIKGLAGGGEQFF. DNA for the CDR3: TGTGCCATCAAAGGACTAGCGGGAGGGGGGGAGCAGTTCTTC.